Below, 3 T cell receptor beta chains from the same sample are listed, as sequenced in a study of blood T cell repertoires in COVID-19. Profiled with immunoSEQ multiplex PCR; TCRdb holds only in-frame clones, not every one. Here the sample spans some 83,000 clones, 87% being singletons. What was sequenced was peripheral blood. The receptors come from a woman aged 80 or over with active or convalescent COVID-19.

The V call is TRBV7-2, the J call TRBJ1-3; possible D gene TRBD1, 5 bases. Germline CDR1 SGHTA, CDR2 FQGNSA. Trimming cost V 4 bases and J 0 bases, with 13 bases left between them. The CDR3 totals 16 residues. The CDR3 reads CASSSWVGHSGNTIYF. CDR3 in DNA: TGTGCCAGCAGCTCCTGGGTCGGACACTCTGGAAACACCATATATTTT.

The CDR3: CAWSDWDRNEKLFF. CDR3 DNA: TGTGCCTGGAGTGATTGGGACAGGAATGAAAAACTGTTTTTT. The rearrangement joins TRBV30 to TRBJ1-4; 8 bases are shared with TRBD1. CDR1 and CDR2 from the germline V gene are GTSNPN and SVGIG (reference sequence). With 1 base clipped from V and 5 bases from J, the junction kept 3 bases outside the gene matches. The CDR3 runs 14 residues.

The chain employs TRBV6-5 and TRBJ2-3; 8 nucleotides agree with TRBD1. Per germline, CDR1 MNHEY and CDR2 SVGAGI. J lost 4 bases, V lost 8 bases, and 8 bases had no gene match. This CDR3 is built from 14 residues. The CDR3 DNA reads as TGTGCCAGCCAAAAGGACAGGGTGCCAGATACGCAGTATTTT. This translates into CASQKDRVPDTQYF.